These 30 T cell receptor beta chains were all obtained from the same sample, sequenced in a study of cytomegalovirus exposure and HLA in healthy donors. Sequencing used immunoSEQ multiplex PCR; TCRdb keeps in-frame clones, though not all of them. The data contain approximately 300,000 clones, 75% to 90% of them singletons. The sequenced sample was PBMCs. The source of these receptors is a woman between 18 and 29 years old in good health and CMV-seronegative.

The V gene is TRBV9, the J gene TRBJ2-1; D is perhaps TRBD1 (6 bases). Germline V gene data show CDR1 as SGDLS and CDR2 as YYNGEE. With 1 base removed from V and 3 bases from J, the gap between germline ends came to 11 bases. The CDR3 consists of 15 residues. In DNA form, the CDR3 reads TGTGCCAGCAGCGTAACCACAGGGAACTACAATGAGCAGTTCTTC. Amino acid sequence: CASSVTTGNYNEQFF.

The gene calls are TRBV7-2 and TRBJ1-2, with TRBD1 matching over 8 bases. The CDR3 runs 14 residues. CDR1 is SGHTA and CDR2 is FQGNSA in the germline V gene. Trimming at V came to 0 bases and at J to 5 bases, leaving 2 bases not matched to a gene. The CDR3 sequence: CASSLAQGAYGYTF. Here the CDR3 DNA reads TGTGCCAGCAGCTTAGCGCAGGGGGCATATGGCTACACCTTC.

This clone was observed a handful of times. The rearrangement links TRBV7-2 to TRBJ2-2, with TRBD2 as a possible D gene (5 bases). The CDR3 length is 17 residues. Germline V lookup: CDR1 SGHTA, CDR2 FQGNSA. V was shortened by 0 bases and J by 5 bases, with 16 bases between the two germline ends. The CDR3, as DNA: TGTGCCAGCAGCTTAGCGTCGGTGGGAGCTGGAACCGGGGAGCTGTTTTTT. As protein: CASSLASVGAGTGELFF.

V gene TRBV6-5 combines with J gene TRBJ2-1, with unresolved D. The ends were cut back, 7 bases at V and 1 base at J, with 11 bases in the middle. CDR1 and CDR2 from the germline V gene are MNHEY and SVGAGI. The CDR3 runs to 14 residues. For the CDR3, the DNA is TGTGCCAGCAAACTATATAAGTCCTACAATGAGCAGTTCTTC. As protein: CASKLYKSYNEQFF.

This chain joins TRBV29-1 and TRBJ2-5, with a possible D match to TRBD2 (6 bases). Looked up from germline, CDR1 is SQVTM and CDR2 is ANQGSEA. V lost 4 bases and J 4 bases, leaving 13 bases between the germline ends. The CDR3 loop spans 13 amino acids. For the CDR3, the DNA is TGCAGCGTTGCTGCGGGAATGGGAGAGACCCAGTACTTC. Its translation: CSVAAGMGETQYF.

The rearrangement joins TRBV4-3 to TRBJ2-7; D is ambiguous. The V gene's germline CDR1 is LGHNA and CDR2 YSLEER. V was trimmed by 0 bases and J by 2 bases, leaving 8 bases between them. This CDR3 has 14 residues. The DNA of the CDR3 is TGCGCCAGCAGCCAAGATCTAGGCCCCTACGAGCAGTACTTC. Its protein is CASSQDLGPYEQYF.

The CDR3 sequence is CASSLSGLGASTDTQYF. The CDR3 nucleotides read TGTGCCAGCAGTTTATCGGGTCTGGGAGCTAGCACAGATACGCAGTATTTT. The gene calls are TRBV28 and TRBJ2-3; D is possibly TRBD2 (5 bases). This CDR3 region has 17 residues. Germline V gives CDR1 MDHEN, CDR2 SYDVKM. V was trimmed by 1 base and J by 0 bases, leaving 14 bases between them.

This clone was seen only once. The genes are TRBV15 and TRBJ2-3; 13 bases align to TRBD2. The germline V gene encodes CDR1 LNHNV and CDR2 YYDKDF (reference sequence). This CDR3 contains 16 residues. V lost 5 bases and J lost 4; bases outside the gene matches: 6. CDR3 nucleotides: TGTGCCACCAGCGACGGGACTAGCGGGAAGGCAGATACGCAGTATTTT. This encodes CATSDGTSGKADTQYF.

V usage is TRBV14 and J usage is TRBJ2-5; 7 nucleotides agree with TRBD1. The CDR3 has 16 amino acids. Germline assignment: CDR1 SGHDN and CDR2 FVKESK. V lost 6 bases and J lost 6; bases outside the gene matches: 16. The CDR3 sequence: CASSHTTGVSQQTQYF. In DNA, the CDR3 is TGTGCCAGCAGTCACACTACAGGGGTGTCGCAACAGACCCAGTACTTC.

Here the CDR3 reads CASSPRRASGRAVGTDTQYF. In nucleotides, the CDR3 is TGTGCCAGCAGCCCCCGCCGGGCTAGCGGGAGGGCCGTGGGCACAGATACGCAGTATTTT. V gene TRBV13 combines with J gene TRBJ2-3, with TRBD2 matching over 12 bases. CDR1 PRHDT and CDR2 FYEKMQ come from the germline V gene (reference sequence). CDR3 length equals 20 residues. V was pared by 5 bases and J by 1 base, with 16 bases of the junction left unmatched.

Only one count was recorded for this clone. The chain recombines TRBV5-6 with TRBJ2-5; possible D gene TRBD1, 6 bases. Germline CDR1 SGHDT, CDR2 YYEEEE. V was trimmed by 4 bases and J by 3 bases, leaving 10 bases between them. The CDR3 is made up of 13 amino acids. The CDR3 bases are TGTGCCAGCAGCGCGGACAGAAAAGAGACCCAGTACTTC. Its translation is CASSADRKETQYF.

The V and J genes are TRBV7-9 and TRBJ2-7; 11 bases fit TRBD2. V shed 2 bases, J shed 2 bases, and the junction held 8 bases outside the gene matches. Germline assignment: CDR1 SEHNR and CDR2 FQNEAQ (reference sequence). The length of the CDR3 is 17 residues. The CDR3 loop is CASSLPDRLAGTYEQYF. The CDR3, as DNA: TGTGCCAGCAGCTTACCAGACCGACTAGCGGGAACCTACGAGCAGTACTTC.

The CDR3 reads CASRPGRSTEAFF. The CDR3 DNA follows: TGTGCCAGCAGGCCCGGGAGGAGCACTGAAGCTTTCTTT. This chain uses TRBV6-1 with TRBJ1-1; no definite D call. The length of the CDR3 is 13 residues. V dropped 6 bases and J dropped 4 bases, with 12 bases sitting between them. In germline, CDR1 is MNHNS, CDR2 SASEGT.

In DNA, the CDR3 is TGCAGCGTCCAGAGATCCGGGACTAGCGGGAGTGATGAGCAGTTCTTC. Translating it yields CSVQRSGTSGSDEQFF. This chain links TRBV29-1 with TRBJ2-1; 14 nucleotides agree with TRBD2. CDR1 is SQVTM, CDR2 ANQGSEA, per germline. This CDR3 is built from 16 residues. V gave up 6 bases and J gave up 8 bases; unmatched junction bases: 12.

The chain links TRBV2 to TRBJ2-5; 8 nucleotides agree with TRBD2. The CDR3 totals 14 residues. The germline gives CDR1 SNHLY, CDR2 FYNNEI. The junction had 8 bases not matched to a gene; V was cut back by 6 bases and J by 5 bases. Written as DNA, the CDR3 is TGTGCCAGCAGGGAGGTCGGACTAGCCGAGACCCAGTACTTC. Its translation is CASREVGLAETQYF.

This rearrangement joins TRBV7-2 to TRBJ2-1; no reliable D call. In germline, CDR1 is SGHTA, CDR2 FQGNSA. V lost 5 bases and J lost 4, with 3 bases in between. CDR3 length: 11 amino acids. CDR3 DNA sequence: TGTGCCAGCAGCCCTTACAATGAGCAGTTCTTC. This translates into CASSPYNEQFF.

A single count supports this clone. The chain's CDR3 is CASSNPGYDNEQFF. Here the CDR3 DNA reads TGTGCCAGCAGCAACCCGGGATATGACAATGAGCAGTTCTTC. The chain is built from TRBV21-1 and TRBJ2-1; the table's TRBD2 call for D was not verified on the DNA. TRBV21-1 is a pseudogene. The CDR3 spans 14 residues.

The chain combines TRBV19 with TRBJ2-1, with a tentative D call TRBD1 (5 bases). This CDR3 spans 13 amino acids. V gave up 7 bases and J gave up 7 bases, with 14 bases separating them. CDR1 and CDR2 (germline): LNHDA, SQIVND (reference sequence). The CDR3 DNA follows: TGTGCCAGTACCACTCAACAGGAGAATGAGCAGTTCTTC. It is translated as CASTTQQENEQFF.

This clone was seen more than once but under ten times. The V call is TRBV7-6, the J call TRBJ2-1; no clear D. Deletions cut 5 bases from V and 10 bases from J, with 12 bases between. The V gene's germline CDR1 is SGHVS and CDR2 FNYEAQ. The CDR3 consists of 12 residues. CDR3 sequence: CASSPTRSEQFF. CDR3 nucleotides: TGTGCCAGCAGCCCCACTCGATCCGAGCAGTTCTTC.

The chain employs TRBV4-2 and TRBJ2-1, with 9 bases aligning to TRBD2. The CDR3 runs to 20 residues. Trimming cost V 2 bases and J 0 bases; bases outside gene matches: 14. CDR1 is LGHNA, CDR2 YNFKEQ, per germline. The CDR3 here is CASSQLLSLAGLSSYNEQFF. The CDR3 nucleotides read TGTGCCAGCAGCCAATTACTGTCGCTAGCGGGGTTGAGCTCCTACAATGAGCAGTTCTTC.

The rearrangement links TRBV18 to TRBJ1-5; no definite D call. The V end lost 3 bases, the J end lost 2 bases, and 5 bases lay between the germline ends. CDR1 is KGHSH, CDR2 LQKENI, per germline. This CDR3 is built from 13 residues. The CDR3 sequence is CASSPPGNQPQHF. CDR3 in DNA: TGTGCCAGCTCACCTCCGGGCAATCAGCCCCAGCATTTT. Combining the CDR3 with reference TRBV18 and TRBJ1-5 gives the whole variable domain NAGVMQNPRHLVRRRGQEARLRCSPMKGHSHVYWYRQLPEEGLKFMVYLQKENIIDESGMPKERFSAEFPKEGPSILRIQQVVRGDSAAYFCASSPPGNQPQHFGDGTRLSIL.

This clone was counted only a few times. This rearrangement joins TRBV6-1 to TRBJ2-7, with 9 bases fitting TRBD1. This CDR3 region has 14 residues. CDR1 is MNHNS, CDR2 SASEGT, per germline. J gave up 4 bases and V 1 base, and 2 bases lay outside the gene matches. This chain's CDR3 is CASSEGTGEYEQYF. CDR3 DNA: TGTGCCAGCAGTGAAGGGACAGGGGAGTACGAGCAGTACTTC.

In this sample, this clone turned up once. The rearrangement joins TRBV2 to TRBJ2-6; D remains ambiguous. Germline loops: CDR1 SNHLY, CDR2 FYNNEI. This CDR3 region has 15 residues. Trimming pared 6 bases from V and 2 bases from J, leaving 11 bases between. CDR3 protein: CASSSSAAGANVLTF. The CDR3, as DNA: TGTGCCAGCAGCTCCTCGGCGGCTGGGGCCAACGTCCTGACTTTC. The whole variable domain, filled in from reference TRBV2 and TRBJ2-6, reads EPEVTQTPSHQVTQMGQEVILRCVPISNHLYFYWYRQILGQKVEFLVSFYNNEISEKSEIFDDQFSVERPDGSNFTLKIRSTKLEDSAMYFCASSSSAAGANVLTFGAGSRLTVL.

This clone was recorded only once. V is TRBV6-6 and J is TRBJ1-5, with 8 bases that match TRBD1. The CDR3 length is 16 residues. The ends lost 6 bases at V and 2 bases at J; junction bases unmatched: 9. CDR1 and CDR2 from the germline V gene are MNHNY and SVGAGI (reference sequence). The CDR3 region is CASRGPGGAGNQPQHF. For the CDR3, the DNA is TGTGCCAGCAGGGGGCCAGGGGGCGCCGGCAATCAGCCCCAGCATTTT.

The chain joins TRBV14 to TRBJ1-1; no clear D. This CDR3 spans 14 amino acids. Germline values: CDR1 SGHDN, CDR2 FVKESK. Trimming pared 1 base from V and 1 base from J, leaving 7 bases between. DNA of the CDR3: TGTGCCAGCAGCCAAGTCCCAGAGAACACTGAAGCTTTCTTT. Amino acid sequence: CASSQVPENTEAFF.

The genes are TRBV5-1 and TRBJ1-3, with D possibly being TRBD1 (6 bases). This CDR3 has 15 amino acids. The germline gives CDR1 SGHRS, CDR2 YFSETQ. V lost 2 bases to trimming and J lost 0 bases, with 9 bases between them. This CDR3 reads CASSFAGDSGNTIYF. The CDR3 nucleotides read TGCGCCAGCAGCTTTGCAGGGGACTCTGGAAACACCATATATTTT.

The gene calls are TRBV5-4 and TRBJ1-2; the D gene is possibly TRBD1 (5 bases). CDR3 length: 13 residues. Germline CDR1 and CDR2: SGHNT and YYREEE (reference sequence). Deletions cut 0 bases from V and 8 bases from J, with 11 bases between. CDR3 amino acids: CASSLAQQGGYTF. Written as DNA, the CDR3 is TGTGCCAGCAGCTTGGCCCAGCAGGGAGGCTACACCTTC.

V and J are TRBV4-3 and TRBJ2-1; 10 positions match TRBD2. With V trimmed by 3 bases and J by 7 bases, 12 bases remained unmatched. The CDR3 runs to 17 residues. Germline assignment: CDR1 LGHNA and CDR2 YSLEER. CDR3: CASSQDPASGSRNEQFF. The DNA of the CDR3 is TGCGCCAGCAGCCAGGACCCAGCTAGCGGGAGTAGGAATGAGCAGTTCTTC.

In this sample, this clone turned up once. V is TRBV9 and J is TRBJ2-7; D possibly corresponds to TRBD1 (6 bases). Germline CDR1 and CDR2: SGDLS and YYNGEE. The CDR3 runs 15 residues. V lost 0 bases and J lost 4, with 14 bases in between. In DNA, the CDR3 is TGTGCCAGCAGCGTAGCCTCAGGGGCCCAATACGAGCAGTACTTC. Translated, it gives CASSVASGAQYEQYF.

This sequence joins TRBV19 and TRBJ1-5, with 7 nucleotides matching TRBD1. Trimming cost V 1 base and J 0 bases; bases outside gene matches: 6. This CDR3 spans 17 amino acids. The V gene's germline CDR1 is LNHDA and CDR2 SQIVND (reference sequence). The CDR3 coding sequence is TGTGCCAGTAGTATAGCTGGGACAGTTAATAGCAATCAGCCCCAGCATTTT. Amino acids: CASSIAGTVNSNQPQHF.